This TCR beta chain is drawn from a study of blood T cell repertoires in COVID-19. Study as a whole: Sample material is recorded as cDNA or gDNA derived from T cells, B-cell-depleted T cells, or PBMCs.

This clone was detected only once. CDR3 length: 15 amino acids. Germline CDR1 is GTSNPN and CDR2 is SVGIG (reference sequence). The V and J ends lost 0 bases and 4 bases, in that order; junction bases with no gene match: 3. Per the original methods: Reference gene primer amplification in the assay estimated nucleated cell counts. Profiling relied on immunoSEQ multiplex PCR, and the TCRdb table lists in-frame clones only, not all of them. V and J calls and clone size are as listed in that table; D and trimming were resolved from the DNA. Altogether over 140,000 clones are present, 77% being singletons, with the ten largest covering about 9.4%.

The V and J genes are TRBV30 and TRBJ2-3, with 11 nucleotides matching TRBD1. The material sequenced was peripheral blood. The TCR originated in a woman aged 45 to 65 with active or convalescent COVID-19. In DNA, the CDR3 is TGTGCCTGGAGTGTTTGGGGACAGGGGGCAGATACGCAGTATTTT. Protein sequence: CAWSVWGQGADTQYF.